In its sample, the clone carrying this T cell receptor beta chain was seen a few times. Its specificity is unknown. These data are taken from a study of identical twins. Study-wide points: Analyses of zero insertions could be partly confounded by invariant MAIT and iNKT cells.

The germline V gene encodes CDR1 SEHNR and CDR2 FQNEAQ (reference sequence). This CDR3 comprises 15 residues. Trimming stripped 5 bases from V and 6 bases from J, with 18 bases between. TCRdb re-derived calls from the 5' RACE reads in MiXCR, one entry per CDR3 protein. The sample lists approximately 300,000 distinct CDR3 sequences, roughly 9.8% seen once, with roughly 6.4% in the top ten. The same sample was also used in a study of yellow fever vaccine responses in identical twins.

Sample: CD8+ T cells sorted from blood. The receptor comes from a woman younger than 30 in good health. V usage is TRBV7-9 and J usage is TRBJ2-3; D gene uncertain. The CDR3 DNA sequence: TGTGCCAGCAGCCTATTGCGAGACCCATGGGATACGCAGTATTTT. Its protein product is CASSLLRDPWDTQYF.